The 13 T cell receptor beta chains listed next were all sequenced from one sample in a study of blood T cell repertoires in COVID-19. Repertoires were generated with immunoSEQ multiplex PCR, while TCRdb's copy carries only in-frame clones and drops some. Altogether about 260,000 clones are present, approximately 85% being singletons, with the ten largest covering over 0.55%. Sequenced material: peripheral blood. The source of these receptors is a human donor in a cohort sampled during active COVID-19.

This clone was picked up a small number of times. The chain combines TRBV3-1 (or the pseudogene TRBV3-2) with TRBJ1-1; 12 bases agree with TRBD1. CDR1 is LGHDT, CDR2 YNNKEL, per germline (reference sequence). The CDR3 length is 14 residues. V trimming: 4 bases; J trimming: 5 bases; junction bases outside the gene matches: 2. The CDR3 region is CASSPGQGATEAFF. The CDR3 bases are TGTGCCAGCAGCCCGGGACAGGGGGCGACTGAAGCTTTCTTT.

This rearrangement joins TRBV7-9 to TRBJ2-3; no definite D call. V lost 6 bases and J lost 1, with 14 bases in between. The CDR3 consists of 15 residues. Germline loops: CDR1 SEHNR, CDR2 FQNEAQ (reference sequence). CDR3 nucleotides: TGTGCCAGCAGTCCAAAGAGCAGCGGCACAGATACGCAGTATTTT. Encoded protein: CASSPKSSGTDTQYF.

The chain joins TRBV18 to TRBJ2-7; D is possibly TRBD1 (5 bases). The CDR3 consists of 13 residues. Germline V gene data show CDR1 as KGHSH and CDR2 as LQKENI. Trimming removed 4 bases at V and 4 bases at J, with 11 bases between. The CDR3 sequence is CASSQGMGYEQYF. The CDR3 DNA reads TGTGCCAGCTCACAGGGGATGGGTTACGAGCAGTACTTC.

In this sample, this clone turned up a few times. The chain is built from TRBV7-2 and TRBJ2-1; no firm D call. V was trimmed by 2 bases and J by 8 bases, leaving 16 bases between them. CDR1 is SGHTA and CDR2 is FQGNSA in the germline V gene. The CDR3 extends over 15 amino acids. The CDR3 DNA reads TGTGCCAGCAGCTTACCCCTCGGTCGGGTGTATGAGCAGTTCTTC. It translates to CASSLPLGRVYEQFF.

In DNA, the CDR3 is TGTGCCAGTAGTACATACGTAGAGACAGATACGCAGTATTTT. Encoded protein: CASSTYVETDTQYF. The rearrangement uses TRBV19 and TRBJ2-3; D is unresolved. The CDR3 spans 14 residues. CDR1 is LNHDA, CDR2 SQIVND, per germline (reference sequence). V dropped 4 bases and J dropped 3 bases, with 11 bases sitting between them.

V and J are TRBV6-5 and TRBJ1-3; 9 bases match TRBD1. CDR1 is MNHEY, CDR2 SVGAGI, per germline. V lost 6 bases and J lost 7; bases outside the gene matches: 7. The CDR3 has 14 amino acids. For the CDR3, the DNA is TGTGCCAGCAGCTCCCCCGGGACAGGGAACACCATATATTTT. Protein product: CASSSPGTGNTIYF.

Only one count was recorded for this clone. CDR3: CASSGGGQGMYEQYF. CDR3 sequence (DNA): TGTGCCAGCAGTGGCGGAGGACAGGGGATGTACGAGCAGTACTTC. The chain links TRBV28 to TRBJ2-7; 9 nucleotides match TRBD1. Germline V gene data show CDR1 as MDHEN and CDR2 as SYDVKM. The CDR3 covers 15 residues. The V segment lost 5 bases and the J segment 4 bases; nucleotides outside the gene matches: 9.

The count of this clone is one. The genes are TRBV7-2 and TRBJ1-2; TRBD1 matches at 9 bases. V shed 4 bases, J shed 5 bases, and the junction held 5 bases outside the gene matches. Germline loops: CDR1 SGHTA, CDR2 FQGNSA. CDR3 length: 14 amino acids. The CDR3 nucleotides read TGTGCCAGCAGCTCCCAGGGACAGGGATATGGCTACACCTTC. It codes for CASSSQGQGYGYTF.

This clone was counted only a few times. The rearrangement joins TRBV28 to TRBJ1-3; D gene uncertain. Between the trimmed V and J ends, which lost 8 bases and 0 bases, there was a span of 11 bases. This CDR3 has 14 amino acids. Germline CDR1 and CDR2: MDHEN and SYDVKM. The CDR3 DNA sequence: TGTGCCAGCTCCCCTAGCCTCTCTGGAAACACCATATATTTT. It yields the protein CASSPSLSGNTIYF.

V usage is TRBV27 and J usage is TRBJ2-2, with TRBD2 identical over 7 bases. The CDR3 covers 15 residues. Germline CDR1 MNHEY, CDR2 SMNVEV (reference sequence). The junction had 3 bases not matched to a gene; V was cut back by 2 bases and J by 3 bases. CDR3 nucleotide sequence: TGTGCCAGCAGTTTAGCGGGGGTCGACACCGGGGAGCTGTTTTTT. Its translation: CASSLAGVDTGELFF.

V is TRBV4-3 and J is TRBJ2-7; no clear D gene. This CDR3 has 13 amino acids. V was trimmed by 7 bases and J by 0 bases, leaving 10 bases between them. Per germline, CDR1 LGHNA and CDR2 YSLEER. In DNA form, the CDR3 reads TGCGCCAGCACAACGTTCAGCTCCTACGAGCAGTACTTC. Amino acid sequence: CASTTFSSYEQYF.

The chain joins TRBV4-3 to TRBJ2-7, with 9 bases lining up with TRBD2. This CDR3 has 16 amino acids. Germline V gene sequence: CDR1 LGHNA, CDR2 YSLEER. The trim removed 1 base at V and 0 bases at J, leaving 4 bases unmatched. The CDR3 reads CASSQGSGRISYEQYF. Here the CDR3 DNA reads TGCGCCAGCAGCCAAGGGAGCGGGAGGATCTCCTACGAGCAGTACTTC.

The chain's CDR3 is CASRLGYRGRGKGNEQFF. CDR3 DNA: TGTGCCAGCAGACTTGGTTATAGGGGCAGGGGGAAAGGCAATGAGCAGTTCTTC. This sequence joins TRBV28 and TRBJ2-1; 7 bases are shared with TRBD1. The V gene end was trimmed by 6 bases and the J gene end by 6 bases; junction bases not matched to a gene: 20. Per the germline V gene, CDR1 is MDHEN and CDR2 is SYDVKM. The CDR3 spans 18 residues.